The 14 T cell receptor beta chains given below trace back to one sample, sequenced in a study of blood T cells in healthy people across ages. The second PCR ran roughly 7 to 11 cycles with a sample-barcoded 5' primer and J-beta primers. Each CDR3 protein gets one entry after TCRdb re-called the 5' RACE reads with MiXCR. The table records 1.5 million or so distinct CDR3 sequences, roughly two fifths of them present only once. The sample was blood. The receptors were gathered from a young woman in good health.

The chain is built from TRBV9 and TRBJ2-1; D is uncertain. Germline CDR1 reads SGDLS; CDR2 reads YYNGEE. Trimming removed 4 bases from V and 5 bases from J, with 16 bases in between. This CDR3 is built from 15 residues. The CDR3 reads CASSSGPDRNNEQFF. Written as DNA, the CDR3 is TGTGCCAGCAGCTCCGGCCCGGACCGAAACAATGAGCAGTTCTTC.

This clonotype was found a few times. The genes are TRBV7-9 and TRBJ1-2; D is unresolved. This CDR3 has 13 amino acids. Trimming took 1 base from V and 4 from J, leaving 7 bases between them. Germline lookup yields CDR1 SEHNR and CDR2 FQNEAQ (reference sequence). This chain's CDR3 is CASSLDALYGYTF. Here the CDR3 DNA reads TGTGCCAGCAGCTTAGATGCCCTCTATGGCTACACCTTC.

This clonotype has just a few counts. The V gene is TRBV20-1, the J gene TRBJ2-5; D ambiguous. Germline CDR1 is DFQATT and CDR2 is SNEGSKA (reference sequence). Trimming took 6 bases from V and 1 from J, leaving 9 bases between them. The CDR3 has 12 residues. The CDR3 DNA reads TGCAGTGCATTAAGACCCCAAGAGACCCAGTACTTC. This codes for CSALRPQETQYF.

The V call is TRBV11-2, the J call TRBJ2-6, with D tentatively TRBD1 or TRBD2 (5 bases each). The CDR3 is 15 amino acids. Germline CDR1 is SGHAT and CDR2 is FQNNGV. Deletions cut 3 bases from V and 0 bases from J, with 6 bases between. The CDR3 DNA is TGTGCCAGCAGCTTGGGACCCTCTGGGGCCAACGTCCTGACTTTC. Translation: CASSLGPSGANVLTF.

This clonotype was counted a few times. V usage is TRBV20-1 and J usage is TRBJ2-3; D is undetermined. V was trimmed by 3 bases and J by 3 bases, leaving 4 bases between them. The CDR3 extends over 11 amino acids. Germline V CDR1 and CDR2: DFQATT, SNEGSKA (reference sequence). This CDR3 reads CSASFTDTQYF. CDR3 DNA sequence: TGCAGTGCTAGTTTTACAGATACGCAGTATTTT.

This rearrangement joins TRBV4-3 to TRBJ1-3; D ambiguous. CDR1 is LGHNA, CDR2 YSLEER, per germline. Trimming left V 4 bases short and J 2 bases short, with 12 bases between. The CDR3 sequence is 15 residues long. The DNA of the CDR3 is TGCGCCAGCAGCCCCCCGGACCCACCTGGAAACACCATATATTTT. Translation: CASSPPDPPGNTIYF.

The V and J genes are TRBV2 and TRBJ2-5; 10 bases are shared with TRBD2. The CDR3 is 15 residues long. V lost 8 bases to trimming and J lost 2 bases; unmatched junction nucleotides: 8. Germline CDR1 reads SNHLY; CDR2 reads FYNNEI. In DNA form, the CDR3 reads TGTGCCAGCTCCGGACAGCGGGGGGGACAAGAGACCCAGTACTTC. This translates into CASSGQRGGQETQYF.

The rearrangement joins TRBV20-1 to TRBJ1-5; possibly TRBD1 for D (5 bases). V lost 0 bases, J lost 1 base, and 7 bases lay in between. Germline assignment: CDR1 DFQATT and CDR2 SNEGSKA (reference sequence). CDR3 length: 14 amino acids. The DNA for the CDR3 is TGCAGTGCTAGAGAGGGGGAGAGCAATCAGCCCCAGCATTTT. Amino acids: CSAREGESNQPQHF.

The V call is TRBV3-1, the J call TRBJ1-6; D unresolved. Trimming took 0 bases from V and 2 from J, leaving 8 bases between them. CDR1 is LGHDT, CDR2 YNNKEL, per germline (reference sequence). The CDR3 is 16 residues long. The CDR3 DNA reads TGTGCCAGCAGCCAAGATCGACCGACCTATAATTCACCCCTCCACTTT. Amino acid sequence: CASSQDRPTYNSPLHF. Drawing the rest from reference TRBV3-1 and TRBJ1-6, the complete variable domain is DTAVSQTPKYLVTQMGNDKSIKCEQNLGHDTMYWYKQDSKKFLKIMFSYNNKELIINETVPNRFSPKSPDKAHLNLHINSLELGDSAVYFCASSQDRPTYNSPLHFGNGTRLTVT.

V and J are TRBV5-1 and TRBJ2-7, with D possibly TRBD1 on 5 matching bases. The V and J ends lost 2 bases and 0 bases respectively, with 12 bases between them. Germline V CDR1 and CDR2: SGHRS, YFSETQ. This CDR3 region has 15 residues. This chain's CDR3 is CASSLGDWGSYEQYF. The CDR3 nucleotides read TGCGCCAGCAGCTTAGGGGATTGGGGCTCCTACGAGCAGTACTTC.

The rearrangement joins TRBV19 to TRBJ1-2; the match to TRBD1 covers 7 bases. Germline lookup yields CDR1 LNHDA and CDR2 SQIVND (reference sequence). Trimming cost V 9 bases and J 2 bases; bases outside gene matches: 9. This CDR3 contains 14 residues. The CDR3 DNA sequence: TGTGCCAGCGCGGCGGGAGGGGGCAACTATGGCTACACCTTC. Residues: CASAAGGGNYGYTF.

Notes on this clonotype: A junction end diverges from the germline sequence, so it may reflect a read error. This chain joins TRBV6-2 or TRBV6-3 and TRBJ2-5, with D uncertain. The J call may be mistaken, given a closer DNA end match to TRBJ2-7. The CDR3 has 16 amino acids. In germline, CDR1 is MNHEY, CDR2 SVGEGT. The CDR3 DNA reads TGTGCCAGCAGTCACTCGAGGCAGCAGCTCTCCTACGAGCAGTACTTC. As protein: CASSHSRQQLSYEQYF.

The V gene is TRBV29-1, the J gene TRBJ1-1; D uncertain. Trimming removed 6 bases at V and 1 base at J, with 12 bases between. CDR3 length: 13 residues. CDR1 and CDR2 from the germline V gene are SQVTM and ANQGSEA. CDR3 residues: CSVRSAQNTEAFF. CDR3 DNA: TGCAGCGTACGAAGTGCACAGAACACTGAAGCTTTCTTT.

At least ten counts were recorded for this clonotype. This chain's CDR3 is CASSLSGRGDTQYF. The CDR3 DNA is TGCGCCAGCAGCTTGAGCGGGAGAGGAGATACGCAGTATTTT. This chain joins TRBV5-1 and TRBJ2-3; TRBD2 matches 8 bases. This CDR3 is 14 amino acids long. V lost 1 base to trimming and J lost 5 bases; unmatched junction nucleotides: 3. The germline gives CDR1 SGHRS, CDR2 YFSETQ. The whole variable domain, filled in from reference TRBV5-1 and TRBJ2-3, reads KAGVTQTPRYLIKTRGQQVTLSCSPISGHRSVSWYQQTPGQGLQFLFEYFSETQRNKGNFPGRFSGRQFSNSRSEMNVSTLELGDSALYLCASSLSGRGDTQYFGPGTRLTVL.